This T cell receptor beta chain was sequenced for a study of T cell repertoires in cytomegalovirus infection. Each CDR3 protein gets one entry after TCRdb re-called the reads with MiXCR. This table holds 450,000 to 550,000 distinct CDR3 sequences, 15% to 20% found once. On this clonotype itself: It is likely a read error, because the conserved phenylalanine at the end of the CDR3 is missing.

The sample taken for sequencing was CD8+ T cells from PBMCs. The receptor was isolated from a human donor in good health (CMV status not recorded). Some clones in this sample may be carry-over from other donors' samples.

The CDR3 DNA reads TGTGCCAGCAGTTTTCAACGTCAAGAGACTAGCTCCTACGAGCAGTACTTA. Its translation is CASSFQRQETSSYEQYL. The V gene is TRBV27, the J gene TRBJ2-7, with D possibly TRBD2 on 6 matching bases. The CDR3 loop spans 17 amino acids. Trimming took off 3 bases at V and 0 bases at J, with 18 bases between the two ends. Per the germline V gene, CDR1 is MNHEY and CDR2 is SMNVEV (reference sequence).